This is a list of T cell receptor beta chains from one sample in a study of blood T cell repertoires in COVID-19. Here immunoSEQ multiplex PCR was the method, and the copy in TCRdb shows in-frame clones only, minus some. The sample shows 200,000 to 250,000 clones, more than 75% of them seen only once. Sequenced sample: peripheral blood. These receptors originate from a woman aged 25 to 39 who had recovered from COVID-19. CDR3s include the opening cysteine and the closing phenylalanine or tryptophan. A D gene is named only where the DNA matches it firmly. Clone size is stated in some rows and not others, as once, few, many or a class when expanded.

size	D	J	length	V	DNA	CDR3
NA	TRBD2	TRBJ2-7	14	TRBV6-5	TGTGCCAGCAGCCCAAATATGGGACTATACGAGCAGTACTTC	CASSPNMGLYEQYF
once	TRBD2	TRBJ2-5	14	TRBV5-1	TGCGCCAGCAGGAGGACTAGAGCTCAAGAGACCCAGTACTTC	CASRRTRAQETQYF
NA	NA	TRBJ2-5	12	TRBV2	TGTGCCAGCAGTGCTAGCCAAGAGACCCAGTACTTC	CASSASQETQYF
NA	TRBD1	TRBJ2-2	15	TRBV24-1	TGTGCCACCGGATCCGGGACAGGGGACACCGGGGAGCTGTTTTTT	CATGSGTGDTGELFF
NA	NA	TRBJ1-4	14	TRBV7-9	TGTGCCAGCAGCCAAAGCCTAACTAATGAAAAACTGTTTTTT	CASSQSLTNEKLFF
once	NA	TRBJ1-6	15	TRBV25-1	TGTGCCAGCAGCAACAGGGCCACCTATAATTCACCCCTCCACTTT	CASSNRATYNSPLHF
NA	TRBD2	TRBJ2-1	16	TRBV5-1	TGCGCCAGCAGCTTGGATGGCGGGGGGGCCTACAATGAGCAGTTCTTC	CASSLDGGGAYNEQFF
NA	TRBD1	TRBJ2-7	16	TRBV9	TGTGCCAGCAGCGTAGGCCCCCGACAGGGGCCGTACGAGCAGTACTTC	CASSVGPRQGPYEQYF
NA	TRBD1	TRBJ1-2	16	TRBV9	TGTGCCAGCAGCAGGGGACAGGGGGCGACATTCTCTGGCTACACCTTC	CASSRGQGATFSGYTF
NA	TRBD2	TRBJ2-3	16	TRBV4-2	TGTGCCAGCAGCCAAGACGTGGCGGGGGGGGCAGATACGCAGTATTTT	CASSQDVAGGADTQYF
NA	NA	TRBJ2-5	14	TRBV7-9	TGTGCCAGCAGCTTAGAAGGGGGGGCAGAGACCCAGTACTTC	CASSLEGGAETQYF
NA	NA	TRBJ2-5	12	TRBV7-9	TGTGCCAGCAGCCAGGACCAAGAGACCCAGTACTTC	CASSQDQETQYF
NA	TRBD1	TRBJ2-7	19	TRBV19	TGTGCCAGTAGTATTGTTCAATTCGGGAGACAGGGGGGCCCCTACGAGCAGTACTTC	CASSIVQFGRQGGPYEQYF
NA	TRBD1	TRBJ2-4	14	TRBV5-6	TGTGCCAGCAGCTTGTGGGACAGGGCGAACATTCAGTACTTC	CASSLWDRANIQYF
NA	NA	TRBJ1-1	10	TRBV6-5	TGTGCCAGCGGGGGGGGTGAAGCTTTCTTT	CASGGGEAFF
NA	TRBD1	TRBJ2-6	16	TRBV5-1	TGCGCCAGCAGCCGGGACAGTTTGCCTGGGGCCAACGTCCTGACTTTC	CASSRDSLPGANVLTF
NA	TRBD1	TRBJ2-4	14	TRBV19	TGTGCCAGTAGTATTTGGACAGGAGAAAACATTCAGTACTTC	CASSIWTGENIQYF
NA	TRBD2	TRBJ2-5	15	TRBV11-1	TGTGCCAGCAGTTACCAGCGGGGGGGCTTGGAGACCCAGTACTTC	CASSYQRGGLETQYF
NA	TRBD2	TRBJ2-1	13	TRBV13	TGTGCCAGCAGCTACGGGGGGAACAATGAGCAGTTCTTC	CASSYGGNNEQFF
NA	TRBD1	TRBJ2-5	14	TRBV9	TGTGCCAGCAGTTCAGGGGGCCAGCAAGAGACCCAGTACTTC	CASSSGGQQETQYF
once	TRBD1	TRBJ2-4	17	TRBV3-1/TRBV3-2	TGTGCCAGCAGCAGGGGGCCTACTTCCTTAGCCAAAAACATTCAGTACTTC	CASSRGPTSLAKNIQYF
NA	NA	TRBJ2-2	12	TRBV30	TGTGCCTGGAAGAGGAGGGCCGGGGAGCTGTTTTTT	CAWKRRAGELFF
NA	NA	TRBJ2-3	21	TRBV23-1	TGCGCCAGCAGTCAAAACACAGCAGAGGGAACGGCGGGGACTAGCACAGATACGCAGTATTTT	CASSQNTAEGTAGTSTDTQYF
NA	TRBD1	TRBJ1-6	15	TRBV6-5	TGTGCCAGCATCCCCGTGACAGGGGAGGTTTCACCCCTCCACTTT	CASIPVTGEVSPLHF